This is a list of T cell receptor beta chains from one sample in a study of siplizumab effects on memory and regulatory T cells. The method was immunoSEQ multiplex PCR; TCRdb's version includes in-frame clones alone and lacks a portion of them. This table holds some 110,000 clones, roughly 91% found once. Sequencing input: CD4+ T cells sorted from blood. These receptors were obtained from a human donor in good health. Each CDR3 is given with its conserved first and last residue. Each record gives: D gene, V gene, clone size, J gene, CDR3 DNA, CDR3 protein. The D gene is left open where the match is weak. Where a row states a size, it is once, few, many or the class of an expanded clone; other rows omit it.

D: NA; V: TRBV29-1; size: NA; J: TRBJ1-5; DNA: TGCAGCGTTGCCGCACAGATCAATCAGCCCCAGCATTTT; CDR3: CSVAAQINQPQHF
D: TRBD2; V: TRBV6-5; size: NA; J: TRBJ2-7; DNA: TGTGCCAGCAGATATACTAGCGAGAGCTACGAGCAGTACTTC; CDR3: CASRYTSESYEQYF
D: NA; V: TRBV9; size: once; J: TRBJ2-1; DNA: TGTGCCAGCAGCGTAGTCGGCGGCTCCTACAATGAGCAGTTCTTC; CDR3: CASSVVGGSYNEQFF
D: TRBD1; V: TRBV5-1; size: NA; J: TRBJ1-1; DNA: TGCGCCAGCAGCGGGGACAGGGAAAAAGCTTTCTTT; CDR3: CASSGDREKAFF
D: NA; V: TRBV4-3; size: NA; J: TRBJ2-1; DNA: TGCGCCAGCAGCCCAACCCGACTGCCCAATGAGCAGTTCTTC; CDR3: CASSPTRLPNEQFF
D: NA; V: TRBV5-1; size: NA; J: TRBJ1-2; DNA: TGCGCCAGCAGCTTAAACAGTAACTATGGCTACACCTTC; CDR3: CASSLNSNYGYTF
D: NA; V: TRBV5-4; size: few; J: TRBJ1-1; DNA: TGTGCCAGCAGCCCTGGACGGGGGGCGGAAGGATCGGGCACTGAAGCTTTCTTT; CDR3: CASSPGRGAEGSGTEAFF
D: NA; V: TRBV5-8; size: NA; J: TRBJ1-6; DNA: TGTGCCAGCAGCACCGCGGGAAGCTCCTATAATTCACCCCTCCACTTT; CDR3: CASSTAGSSYNSPLHF
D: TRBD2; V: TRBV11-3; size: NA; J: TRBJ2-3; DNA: TGTGCCAGCAGCCCTGGCGGGGGGCCACGGGCAGATACGCAGTATTTT; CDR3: CASSPGGGPRADTQYF
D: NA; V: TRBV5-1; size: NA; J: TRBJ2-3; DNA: TGCGCCAGCAGCAGTAAGATCCTTCGGGATACAGATACGCAGTATTTT; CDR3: CASSSKILRDTDTQYF
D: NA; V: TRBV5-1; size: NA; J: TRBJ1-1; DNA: TGCGCCAGCAGCTTGGGACCGGGAAGGGGCACTGAAGCTTTCTTT; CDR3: CASSLGPGRGTEAFF
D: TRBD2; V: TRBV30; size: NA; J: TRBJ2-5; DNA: TGTGCCTGGAGTCAACTAGCGAGGACCCAGTACTTC; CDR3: CAWSQLARTQYF
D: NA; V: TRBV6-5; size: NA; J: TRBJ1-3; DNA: TGTGCCAGCAGCCCCGCGGGGGGAAACACCATATATTTT; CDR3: CASSPAGGNTIYF
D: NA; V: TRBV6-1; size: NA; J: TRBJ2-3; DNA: TGTGCCAGCAACCTTGGCCGGCTGCTAATTGGGACGCAGTATTTT; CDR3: CASNLGRLLIGTQYF
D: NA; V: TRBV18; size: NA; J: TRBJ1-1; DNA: TGTGCCAGCTCACCCTCCCAGACAGTGAACACTGAAGCTTTCTTT; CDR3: CASSPSQTVNTEAFF
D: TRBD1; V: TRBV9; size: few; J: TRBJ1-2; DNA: TGTGCCAGCAGCGCAGGGGGCCAACTTCCCTATGGCTACACCTTC; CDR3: CASSAGGQLPYGYTF
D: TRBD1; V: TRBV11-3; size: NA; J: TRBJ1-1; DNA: TGTGCCAGCAGCTTAGACTTGACAGGGGGTTTGAACACTGAAGCTTTCTTT; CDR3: CASSLDLTGGLNTEAFF
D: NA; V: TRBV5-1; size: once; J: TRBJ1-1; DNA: TGCGCCAGCAGCAGCGGGGGAGAGACGGGCCCTGAAGCTTTCTTT; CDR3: CASSSGGETGPEAFF
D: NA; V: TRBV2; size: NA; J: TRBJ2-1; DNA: TGTGCCAGTTCCCAGCGGGATGAGCAGTTCTTC; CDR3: CASSQRDEQFF
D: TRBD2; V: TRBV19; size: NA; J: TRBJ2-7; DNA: TGTGCCAGTAGTAGATCCGGGACTAGCGGGAGTTGGAGCTCCTACGAGCAGTACTTC; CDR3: CASSRSGTSGSWSSYEQYF
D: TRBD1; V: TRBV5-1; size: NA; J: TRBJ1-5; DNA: TGCGCCAGCAGCTTGGACGACAGGGAACGGCAGCCCCAGCATTTT; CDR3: CASSLDDRERQPQHF
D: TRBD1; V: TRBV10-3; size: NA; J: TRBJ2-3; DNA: TGTGCCATCAGCCCGGGACAGCGGCGCACAGATACGCAGTATTTT; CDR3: CAISPGQRRTDTQYF
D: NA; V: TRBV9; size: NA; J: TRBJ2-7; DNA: TGTGCCAGCAGCGTAGAGTTGTCAGGGTATAACGAGCAGTACTTC; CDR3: CASSVELSGYNEQYF
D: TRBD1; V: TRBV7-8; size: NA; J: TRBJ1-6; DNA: TGTGCCAGCAGTTCGGACAGGGCTCCGAGCTCCTATAATTCACCCCTCCACTTT; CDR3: CASSSDRAPSSYNSPLHF
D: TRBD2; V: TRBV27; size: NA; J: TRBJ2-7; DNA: TGTGCCAGCAGTCTCAGCGGGGGGGCCGTCCACGAGCAGTACTTC; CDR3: CASSLSGGAVHEQYF
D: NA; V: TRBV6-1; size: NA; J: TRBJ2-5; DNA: TGTGCCAGCAGGTTACAGCCACAAGAGACCCAGTACTTC; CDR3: CASRLQPQETQYF
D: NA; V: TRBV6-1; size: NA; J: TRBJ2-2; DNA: TGTGCCAGCAAAACTAGAACCACCGCCGGGGAGCTGTTTTTT; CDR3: CASKTRTTAGELFF
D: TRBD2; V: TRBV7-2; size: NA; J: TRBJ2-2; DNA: TGTGCCAGCAGCTTAGCCCTGCTTGGAGCGGGGGCCATGAACACCGGAAAGGTGTTTTTT; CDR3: CASSLALLGAGAMNTGKVFF
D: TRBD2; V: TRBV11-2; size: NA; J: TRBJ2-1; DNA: TGTGCCAGCAGCCGGGGGAGGGGACTAGGGACCTACAATGAGCAGTTCTTC; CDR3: CASSRGRGLGTYNEQFF
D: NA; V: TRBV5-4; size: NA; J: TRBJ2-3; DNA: TGTGCCAGCAGCTCGGTAGGGGCGACAGATACGCAGTATTTT; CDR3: CASSSVGATDTQYF
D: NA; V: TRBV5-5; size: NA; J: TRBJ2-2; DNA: TGTGCCAGCAGCTTGGCAGGGGATAGGGCCGGGGAGCTGTTTTTT; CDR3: CASSLAGDRAGELFF
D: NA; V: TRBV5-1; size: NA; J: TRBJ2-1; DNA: TGCGCCAGCAGCTTGAAAGTGGACTCCTACAATGAGCAGTTCTTC; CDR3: CASSLKVDSYNEQFF
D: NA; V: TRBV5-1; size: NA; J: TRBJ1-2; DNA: TGCGCCAGCAGCTTGGATGGCCGGCAGCACTATGGCTACACCTTC; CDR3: CASSLDGRQHYGYTF
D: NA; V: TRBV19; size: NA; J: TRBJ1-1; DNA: TGTGCCAGTAGTGTCCGACAGTTGAACACTGAAGCTTTCTTT; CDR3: CASSVRQLNTEAFF
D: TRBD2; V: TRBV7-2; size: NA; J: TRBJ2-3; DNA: TGTGCCAGCAGCTTAATACGGACTAGCGGGATTCGGGCAGATACGCAGTATTTT; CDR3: CASSLIRTSGIRADTQYF
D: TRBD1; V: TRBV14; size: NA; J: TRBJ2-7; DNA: TGTGCCAGCAGTCCCTGGACAGGATACTACGAGCAGTACTTC; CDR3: CASSPWTGYYEQYF
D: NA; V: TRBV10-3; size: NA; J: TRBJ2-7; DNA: TGTGCCATCAGTGAGAGGCTAGTATCCCACGAGCAGTACTTC; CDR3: CAISERLVSHEQYF
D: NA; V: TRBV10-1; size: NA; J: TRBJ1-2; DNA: TGCGCCAGCAGTGACACACCCGGGACTGATCACTATGGCTACACCTTC; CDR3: CASSDTPGTDHYGYTF
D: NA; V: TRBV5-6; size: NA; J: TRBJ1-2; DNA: TGTGCCAGCAGCTTGGTTAGGGCTGGCTACACCTTC; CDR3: CASSLVRAGYTF
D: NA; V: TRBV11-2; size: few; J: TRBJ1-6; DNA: TGTGCCAGCAGCTTAGTAGGGGACAATTCACCCCTCCACTTT; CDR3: CASSLVGDNSPLHF
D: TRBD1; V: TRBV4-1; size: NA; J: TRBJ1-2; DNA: TGTGCCAGCAGCCCAGGGGGACAGGGTATGGGTGGCTACACCTTC; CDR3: CASSPGGQGMGGYTF
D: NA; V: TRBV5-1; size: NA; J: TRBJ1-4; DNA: TGCGCCAGCAGCAGAACCGGACAGAATGAAAAACTGTTTTTT; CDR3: CASSRTGQNEKLFF
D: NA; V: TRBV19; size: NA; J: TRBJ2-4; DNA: TGTGCCAGTAGTCCAGATGGCGGCGCAAACATTCAGTACTTC; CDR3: CASSPDGGANIQYF
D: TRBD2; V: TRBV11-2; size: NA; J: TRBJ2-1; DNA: TGTGCCAGCAGCTCGCGGGGGGCCAGAGGGAATGAGCAGTTCTTC; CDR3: CASSSRGARGNEQFF
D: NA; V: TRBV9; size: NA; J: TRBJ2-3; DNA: TGTGCCAGCAGCGTAGTTGGCCAGGGAGATACGCAGTATTTT; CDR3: CASSVVGQGDTQYF
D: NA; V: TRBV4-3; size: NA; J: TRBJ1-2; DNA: TGCGCCAGCAGCCAAGAGCCCCACCGTCGGTCAGCTAACTATGGCTACACCTTC; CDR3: CASSQEPHRRSANYGYTF
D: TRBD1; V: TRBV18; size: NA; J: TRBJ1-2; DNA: TGTGCCAGCTCAGACAGGGGGAGGAACTATGGCTACACCTTC; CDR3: CASSDRGRNYGYTF
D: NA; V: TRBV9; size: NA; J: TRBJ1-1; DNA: TGTGCCAGCAGCGAACCGACAGCTGAAGCTTTCTTT; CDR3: CASSEPTAEAFF
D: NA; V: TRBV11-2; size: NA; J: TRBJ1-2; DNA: TGTGCCAGCAGATCCGACCGTGGCTACACCTTC; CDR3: CASRSDRGYTF
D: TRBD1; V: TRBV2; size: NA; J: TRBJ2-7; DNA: TGTGCCAGCAGTGACAAACAGGGGGCCGCCTACGAGCAGTACTTC; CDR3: CASSDKQGAAYEQYF
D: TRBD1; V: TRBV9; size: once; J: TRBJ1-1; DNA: TGTGCCAGCAGCCCACAGGGGGCGTCCATGGTGAACACTGAAGCTTTCTTT; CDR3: CASSPQGASMVNTEAFF
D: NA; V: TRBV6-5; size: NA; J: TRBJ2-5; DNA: TGTGCCAGCAGCCCGGGGCAGGGAGTACAGACCCAGTACTTC; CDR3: CASSPGQGVQTQYF
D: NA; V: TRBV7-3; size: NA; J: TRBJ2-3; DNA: TGTGCCAGCAGCTTAGAAGGCGGTACAGATACGCAGTATTTT; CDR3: CASSLEGGTDTQYF
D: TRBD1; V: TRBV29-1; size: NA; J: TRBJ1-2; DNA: TGCAGCGGTGGAACAGGGGGAGGCTACACCTTC; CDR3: CSGGTGGGYTF
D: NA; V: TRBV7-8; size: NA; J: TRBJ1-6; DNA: TGTGCCAGCAGCTTAGCGCTGAATTCACCCCTCCACTTT; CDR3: CASSLALNSPLHF